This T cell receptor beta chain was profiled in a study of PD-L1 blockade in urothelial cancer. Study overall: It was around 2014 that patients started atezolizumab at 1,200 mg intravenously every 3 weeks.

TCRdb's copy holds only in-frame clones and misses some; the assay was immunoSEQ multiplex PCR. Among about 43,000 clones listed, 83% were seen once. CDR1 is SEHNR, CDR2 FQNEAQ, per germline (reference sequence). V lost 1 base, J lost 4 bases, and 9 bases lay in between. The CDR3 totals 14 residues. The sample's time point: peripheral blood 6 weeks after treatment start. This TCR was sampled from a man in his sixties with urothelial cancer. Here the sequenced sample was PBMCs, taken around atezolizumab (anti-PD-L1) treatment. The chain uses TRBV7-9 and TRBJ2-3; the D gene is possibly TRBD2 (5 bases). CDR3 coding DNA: TGTGCCAGCAGCTTAGGAGGAGGAGCAGATACGCAGTATTTT. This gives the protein CASSLGGGADTQYF.